This is a list of T cell receptor beta chains from one sample in a study of CD8 T cells in Susac syndrome. TCRdb redid the calling of the immunoSEQ multiplex PCR reads with MiXCR, one entry per CDR3 protein. The table lists about 130,000 distinct CDR3 sequences, 95% of them singletons. Sequencing was performed on CD8+ T cells from PBMCs. These TCRs come from a human donor with Susac syndrome. Both conserved end residues are part of each CDR3.

>TRBJ1-1|12|TRBV29-1
CSVVWGAGEAFF
>TRBJ2-7|18|TRBV20-1
CSAKPVGTSGGASYEQYF
>TRBJ2-1|14|TRBV20-1
CSARDRTLYNEQFF
>TRBJ2-1|14|TRBV28
CASSPDSYYNEQFF
>TRBJ2-7|16|TRBV5-1
CASSSGQGAPWDEQYF
>TRBJ1-4|16|TRBV9
CASSPPHGRTNEKLFF
>TRBJ2-1|14|TRBV11-2
CASSGFIAGGVQFF
>TRBJ2-3|15|TRBV27
CASSLIEGDTDTQYF
>TRBJ1-1|14|TRBV12-3/TRBV12-4
CASSPPDKRTEAFF
>TRBJ1-5|15|TRBV21-1
CASSKAGDSNQPQHF